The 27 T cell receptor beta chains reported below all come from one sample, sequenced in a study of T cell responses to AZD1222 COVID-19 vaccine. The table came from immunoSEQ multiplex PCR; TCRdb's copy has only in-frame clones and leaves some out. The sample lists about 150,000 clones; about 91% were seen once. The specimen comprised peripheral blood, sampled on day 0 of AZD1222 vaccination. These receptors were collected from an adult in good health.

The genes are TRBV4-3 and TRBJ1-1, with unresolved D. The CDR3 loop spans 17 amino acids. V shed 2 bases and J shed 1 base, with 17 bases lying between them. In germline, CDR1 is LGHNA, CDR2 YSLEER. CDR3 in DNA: TGCGCCAGCAGCCAAAGACTCACCGGAGAGGGGAACACTGAAGCTTTCTTT. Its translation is CASSQRLTGEGNTEAFF.

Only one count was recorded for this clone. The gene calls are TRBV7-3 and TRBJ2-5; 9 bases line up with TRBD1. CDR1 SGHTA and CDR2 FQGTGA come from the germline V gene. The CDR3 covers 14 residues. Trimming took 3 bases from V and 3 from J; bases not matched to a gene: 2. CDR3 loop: CASSLTGGKETQYF. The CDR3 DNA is TGTGCCAGCAGCTTGACAGGGGGAAAAGAGACCCAGTACTTC.

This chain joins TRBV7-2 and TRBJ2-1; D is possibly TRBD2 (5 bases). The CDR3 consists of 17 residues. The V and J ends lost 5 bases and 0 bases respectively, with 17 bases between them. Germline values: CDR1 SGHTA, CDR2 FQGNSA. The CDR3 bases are TGTGCCAGCAGCCCTACCCCTAGCTCGAGCTCCTACAATGAGCAGTTCTTC. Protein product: CASSPTPSSSSYNEQFF.

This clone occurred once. CDR3 loop: CASSLVRTGGPSSYEQYF. The CDR3 DNA is TGTGCCAGCAGCTTAGTAAGGACAGGGGGGCCCAGCTCCTACGAGCAGTACTTC. The chain links TRBV7-6 to TRBJ2-7, with 10 bases matching TRBD1. V lost 1 base, J lost 0 bases, and 9 bases stayed unmatched. There are 18 residues in the CDR3. Per germline, CDR1 SGHVS and CDR2 FNYEAQ.

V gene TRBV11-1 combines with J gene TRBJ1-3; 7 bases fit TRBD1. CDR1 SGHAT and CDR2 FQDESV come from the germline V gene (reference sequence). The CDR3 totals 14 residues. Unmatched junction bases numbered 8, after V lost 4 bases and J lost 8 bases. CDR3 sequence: CASSSDREKDTIYF. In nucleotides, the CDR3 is TGTGCCAGCAGCTCCGACAGGGAGAAGGACACCATATATTTT. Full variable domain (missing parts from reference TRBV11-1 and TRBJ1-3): EAEVAQSPRYKITEKSQAVAFWCDPISGHATLYWYRQILGQGPELLVQFQDESVVDDSQLPKDRFSAERLKGVDSTLKIQPAELGDSAMYLCASSSDREKDTIYFGEGSWLTVV.

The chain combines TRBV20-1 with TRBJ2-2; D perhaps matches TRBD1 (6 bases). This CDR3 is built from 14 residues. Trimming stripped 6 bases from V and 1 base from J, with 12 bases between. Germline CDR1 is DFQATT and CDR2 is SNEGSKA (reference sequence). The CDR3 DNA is TGCAGTGCCAGTGGACAGATGAACACCGGGGAGCTGTTTTTT. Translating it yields CSASGQMNTGELFF.

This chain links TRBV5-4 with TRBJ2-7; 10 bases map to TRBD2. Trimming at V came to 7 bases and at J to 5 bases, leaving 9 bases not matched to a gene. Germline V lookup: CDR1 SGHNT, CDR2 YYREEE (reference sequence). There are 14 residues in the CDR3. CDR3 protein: CASLRAGGPDEQYF. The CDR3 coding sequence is TGTGCCAGCTTACGAGCGGGAGGGCCGGACGAGCAGTACTTC. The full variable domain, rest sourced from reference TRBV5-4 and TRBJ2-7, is ETGVTQSPTHLIKTRGQQVTLRCSSQSGHNTVSWYQQALGQGPQFIFQYYREEENGRGNFPPRFSGLQFPNYSSELNVNALELDDSALYLCASLRAGGPDEQYFGPGTRLTVT.

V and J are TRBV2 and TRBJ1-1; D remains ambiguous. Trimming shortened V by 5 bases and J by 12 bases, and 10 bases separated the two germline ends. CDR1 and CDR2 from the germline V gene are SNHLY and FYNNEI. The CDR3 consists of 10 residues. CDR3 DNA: TGTGCCAGCAGTTCGACGGGGACTTTCTTT. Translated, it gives CASSSTGTFF.

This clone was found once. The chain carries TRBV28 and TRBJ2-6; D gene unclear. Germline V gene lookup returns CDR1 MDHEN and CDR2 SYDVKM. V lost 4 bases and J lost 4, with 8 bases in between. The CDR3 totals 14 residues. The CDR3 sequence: CASSYWNGANVLTF. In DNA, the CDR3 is TGTGCCAGCAGTTACTGGAACGGGGCCAACGTCCTGACTTTC.

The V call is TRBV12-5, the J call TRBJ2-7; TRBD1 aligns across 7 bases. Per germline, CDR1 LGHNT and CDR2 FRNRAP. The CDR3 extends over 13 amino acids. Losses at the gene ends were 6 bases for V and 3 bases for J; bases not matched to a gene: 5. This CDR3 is CASGLTGNYEQYF. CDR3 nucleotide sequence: TGTGCTAGTGGATTGACAGGGAACTACGAGCAGTACTTC.

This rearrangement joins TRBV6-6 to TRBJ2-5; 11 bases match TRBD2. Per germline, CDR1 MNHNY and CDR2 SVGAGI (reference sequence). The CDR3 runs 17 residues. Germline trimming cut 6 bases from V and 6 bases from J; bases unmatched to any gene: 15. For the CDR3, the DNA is TGTGCCAGCAGCCGATCAGACTTAGCGGGGGGGCAACAGACCCAGTACTTC. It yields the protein CASSRSDLAGGQQTQYF.

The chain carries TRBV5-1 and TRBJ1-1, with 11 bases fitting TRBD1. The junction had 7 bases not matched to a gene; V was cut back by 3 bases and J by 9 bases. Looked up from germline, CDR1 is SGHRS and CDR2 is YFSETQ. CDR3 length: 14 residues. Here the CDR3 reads CASSSGQGVTQAFF. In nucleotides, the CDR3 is TGCGCCAGCAGCTCGGGACAGGGGGTGACCCAAGCTTTCTTT.

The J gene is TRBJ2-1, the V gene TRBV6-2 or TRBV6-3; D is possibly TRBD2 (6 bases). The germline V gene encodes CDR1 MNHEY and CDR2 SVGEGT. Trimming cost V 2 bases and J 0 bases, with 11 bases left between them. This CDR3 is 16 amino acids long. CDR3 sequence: CASSYGEASSYNEQFF. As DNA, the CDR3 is TGTGCCAGCAGTTACGGGGAGGCCAGCTCCTACAATGAGCAGTTCTTC.

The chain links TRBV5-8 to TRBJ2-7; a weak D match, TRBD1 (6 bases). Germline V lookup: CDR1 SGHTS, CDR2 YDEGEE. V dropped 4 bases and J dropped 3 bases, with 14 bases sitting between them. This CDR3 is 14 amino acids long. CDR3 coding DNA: TGTGCCAGCAGCCCCCTGGGACATTACTACGAGCAGTACTTC. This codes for CASSPLGHYYEQYF.

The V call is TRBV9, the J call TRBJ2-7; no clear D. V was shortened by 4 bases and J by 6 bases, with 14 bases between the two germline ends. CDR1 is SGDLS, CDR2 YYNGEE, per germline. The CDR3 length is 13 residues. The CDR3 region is CASSPPRKGEQYF. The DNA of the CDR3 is TGTGCCAGCAGCCCCCCGAGGAAGGGCGAGCAGTACTTC.

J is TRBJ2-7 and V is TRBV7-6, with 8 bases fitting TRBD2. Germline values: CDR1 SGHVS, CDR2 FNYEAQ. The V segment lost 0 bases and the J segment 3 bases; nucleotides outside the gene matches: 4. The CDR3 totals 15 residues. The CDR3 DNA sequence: TGTGCCAGCAGCTTAGCGGCGGGAGGCCTCTACGAGCAGTACTTC. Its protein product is CASSLAAGGLYEQYF.

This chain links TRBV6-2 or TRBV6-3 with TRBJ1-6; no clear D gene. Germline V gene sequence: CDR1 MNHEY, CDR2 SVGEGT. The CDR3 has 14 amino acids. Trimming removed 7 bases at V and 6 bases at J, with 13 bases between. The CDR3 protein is CASTPGQANSPLHF. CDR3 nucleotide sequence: TGTGCCAGCACCCCCGGGCAGGCTAATTCACCCCTCCACTTT.

CDR3 sequence reads: CASSLSTGIGDTEAFF. In DNA form, the CDR3 reads TGTGCCAGCAGTTTGTCTACAGGGATCGGAGACACTGAAGCTTTCTTT. The rearrangement uses TRBV28 and TRBJ1-1; D perhaps matches TRBD1 (6 bases). The length of the CDR3 is 16 residues. Trimming shortened V by 3 bases and J by 3 bases, and 17 bases separated the two germline ends. From germline, CDR1 is MDHEN and CDR2 SYDVKM.

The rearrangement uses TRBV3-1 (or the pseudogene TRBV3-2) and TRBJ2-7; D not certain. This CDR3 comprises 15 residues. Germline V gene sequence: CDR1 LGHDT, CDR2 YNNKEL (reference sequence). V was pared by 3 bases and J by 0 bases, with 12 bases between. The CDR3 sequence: CASSHLEGSSYEQYF. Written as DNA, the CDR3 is TGTGCCAGCAGCCATCTCGAAGGAAGCTCCTACGAGCAGTACTTC.

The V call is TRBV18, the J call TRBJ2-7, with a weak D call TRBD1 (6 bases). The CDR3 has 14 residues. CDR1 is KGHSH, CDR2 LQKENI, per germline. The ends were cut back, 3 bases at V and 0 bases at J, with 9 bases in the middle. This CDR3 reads CASSPTGHSYEQYF. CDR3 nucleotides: TGTGCCAGCTCACCTACGGGACACTCCTACGAGCAGTACTTC. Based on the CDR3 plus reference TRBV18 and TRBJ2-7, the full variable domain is NAGVMQNPRHLVRRRGQEARLRCSPMKGHSHVYWYRQLPEEGLKFMVYLQKENIIDESGMPKERFSAEFPKEGPSILRIQQVVRGDSAAYFCASSPTGHSYEQYFGPGTRLTVT.

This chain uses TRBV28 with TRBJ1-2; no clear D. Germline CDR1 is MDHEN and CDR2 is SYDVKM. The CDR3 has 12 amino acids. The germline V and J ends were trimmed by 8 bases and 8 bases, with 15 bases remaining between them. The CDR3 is CASLHGLGGYTF. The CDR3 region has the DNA TGTGCCAGCCTCCATGGGCTGGGAGGCTACACCTTC.

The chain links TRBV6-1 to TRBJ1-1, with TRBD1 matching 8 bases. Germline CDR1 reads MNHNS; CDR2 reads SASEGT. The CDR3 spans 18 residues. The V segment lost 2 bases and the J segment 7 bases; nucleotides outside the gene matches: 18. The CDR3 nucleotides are TGTGCCAGCAGTGAACCCGCCGGGGGGACAGGAGGCCATCTTGAAGCTTTCTTT. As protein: CASSEPAGGTGGHLEAFF.

The CDR3 here is CASGLAQGNEKLFF. CDR3 in DNA: TGTGCTAGTGGTTTGGCACAGGGGAACGAAAAACTGTTTTTT. The chain couples TRBV12-5 to TRBJ1-4; 7 bases are shared with TRBD1. J was trimmed by 8 bases and V by 1 base; bases with no gene match: 4. The CDR3 covers 14 residues. Per germline, CDR1 LGHNT and CDR2 FRNRAP.

The CDR3 bases are TGTGCCAGCAGGGAACAGGGGTGGGGCACAGATACGCAGTATTTT. This gives the protein CASREQGWGTDTQYF. This sequence joins TRBV6-4 and TRBJ2-3; TRBD1 agrees at 7 bases. J was trimmed by 1 base and V by 6 bases; bases with no gene match: 7. Germline-derived CDR1 and CDR2 are MRHNA and SNTAGT. This CDR3 is built from 15 residues.

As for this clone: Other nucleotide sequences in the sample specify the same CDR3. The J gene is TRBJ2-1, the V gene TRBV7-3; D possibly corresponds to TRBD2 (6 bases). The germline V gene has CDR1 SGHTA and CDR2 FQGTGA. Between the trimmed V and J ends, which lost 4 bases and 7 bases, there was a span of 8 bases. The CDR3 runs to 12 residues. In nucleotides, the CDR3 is TGTGCCAGCAGCTCAAGCGGGAATGAGCAGTTCTTC. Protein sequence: CASSSSGNEQFF. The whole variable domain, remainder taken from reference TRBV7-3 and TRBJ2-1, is GAGVSQTPSNKVTEKGKYVELRCDPISGHTALYWYRQSLGQGPEFLIYFQGTGAADDSGLPNDRFFAVRPEGSVSTLKIQRTERGDSAVYLCASSSSGNEQFFGPGTRLTVL.

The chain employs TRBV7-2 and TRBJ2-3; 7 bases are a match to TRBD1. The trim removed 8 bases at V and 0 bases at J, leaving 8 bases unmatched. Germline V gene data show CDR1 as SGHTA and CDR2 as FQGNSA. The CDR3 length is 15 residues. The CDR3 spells CASSDRVRSTDTQYF. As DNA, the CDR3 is TGTGCCAGCTCCGACAGGGTACGGAGCACAGATACGCAGTATTTT.

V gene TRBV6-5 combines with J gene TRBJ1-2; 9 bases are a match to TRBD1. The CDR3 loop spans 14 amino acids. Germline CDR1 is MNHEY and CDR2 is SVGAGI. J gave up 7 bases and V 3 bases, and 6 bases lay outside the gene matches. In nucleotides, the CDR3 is TGTGCCAGCAGTTATCGGGACAGGGCGACTGGCTACACCTTC. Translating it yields CASSYRDRATGYTF.